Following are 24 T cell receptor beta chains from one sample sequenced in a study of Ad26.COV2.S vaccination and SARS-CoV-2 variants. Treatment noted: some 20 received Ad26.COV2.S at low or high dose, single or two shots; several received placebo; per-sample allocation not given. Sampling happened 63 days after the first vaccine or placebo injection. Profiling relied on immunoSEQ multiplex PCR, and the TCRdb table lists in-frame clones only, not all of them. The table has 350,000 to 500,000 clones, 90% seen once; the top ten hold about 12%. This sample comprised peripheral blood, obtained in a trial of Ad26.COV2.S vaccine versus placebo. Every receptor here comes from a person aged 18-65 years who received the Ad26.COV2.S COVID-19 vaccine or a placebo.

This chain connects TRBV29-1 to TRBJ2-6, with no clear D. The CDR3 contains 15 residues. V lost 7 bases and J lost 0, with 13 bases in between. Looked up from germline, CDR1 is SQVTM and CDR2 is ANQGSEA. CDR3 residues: CSARVASSGANVLTF. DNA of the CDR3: TGCAGCGCCCGGGTCGCCTCCTCTGGGGCCAACGTCCTGACTTTC.

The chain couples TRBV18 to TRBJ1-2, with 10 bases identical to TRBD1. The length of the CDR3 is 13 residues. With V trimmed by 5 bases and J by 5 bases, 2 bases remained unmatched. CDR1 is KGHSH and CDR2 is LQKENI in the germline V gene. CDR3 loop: CASSTDRGYGYTF. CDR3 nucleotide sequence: TGTGCCAGCTCAACGGACAGGGGGTATGGCTACACCTTC.

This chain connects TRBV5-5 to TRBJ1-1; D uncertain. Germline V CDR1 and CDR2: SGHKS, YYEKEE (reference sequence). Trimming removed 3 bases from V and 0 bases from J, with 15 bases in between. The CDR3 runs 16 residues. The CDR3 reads CASSSWVGPLNTEAFF. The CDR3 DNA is TGTGCCAGCAGCTCCTGGGTTGGACCACTGAACACTGAAGCTTTCTTT.

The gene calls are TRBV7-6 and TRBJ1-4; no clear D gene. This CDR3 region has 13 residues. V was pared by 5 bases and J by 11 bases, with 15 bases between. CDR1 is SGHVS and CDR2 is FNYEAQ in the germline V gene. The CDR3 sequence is CASSPPGPPKLFF. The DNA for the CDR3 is TGTGCCAGCAGCCCCCCGGGCCCCCCGAAACTGTTTTTT.

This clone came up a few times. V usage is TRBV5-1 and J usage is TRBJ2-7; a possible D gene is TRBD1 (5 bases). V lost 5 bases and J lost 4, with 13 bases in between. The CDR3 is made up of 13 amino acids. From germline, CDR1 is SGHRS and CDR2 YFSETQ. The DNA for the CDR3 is TGCGCCAGCAGTCACCTGGGGCCTTACGAGCAGTACTTC. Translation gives CASSHLGPYEQYF.

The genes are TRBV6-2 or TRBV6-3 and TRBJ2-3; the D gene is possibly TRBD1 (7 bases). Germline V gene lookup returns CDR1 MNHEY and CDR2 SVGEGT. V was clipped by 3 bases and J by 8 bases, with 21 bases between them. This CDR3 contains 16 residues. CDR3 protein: CASSYNPGQPRGTQYF. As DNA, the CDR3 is TGTGCCAGCAGTTATAATCCGGGACAGCCGCGGGGTACGCAGTATTTT.

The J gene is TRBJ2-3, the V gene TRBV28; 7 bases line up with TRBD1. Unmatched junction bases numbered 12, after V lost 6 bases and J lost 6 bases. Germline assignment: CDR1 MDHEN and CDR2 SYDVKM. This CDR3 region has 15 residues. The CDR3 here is CASRGPGQPSDTQYF. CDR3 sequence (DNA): TGTGCCAGCAGGGGACCGGGACAGCCCTCCGATACGCAGTATTTT.

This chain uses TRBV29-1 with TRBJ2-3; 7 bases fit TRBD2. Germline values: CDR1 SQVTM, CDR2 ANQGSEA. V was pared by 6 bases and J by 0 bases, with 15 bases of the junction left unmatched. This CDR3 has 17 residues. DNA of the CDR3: TGCAGCGTCGATGCCCTAGCGGAGGCCTATAGCACAGATACGCAGTATTTT. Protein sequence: CSVDALAEAYSTDTQYF.

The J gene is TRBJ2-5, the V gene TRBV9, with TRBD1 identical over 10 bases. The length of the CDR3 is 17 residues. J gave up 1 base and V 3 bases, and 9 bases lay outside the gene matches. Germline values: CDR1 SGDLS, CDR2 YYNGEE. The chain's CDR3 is CASSAPRDRGPQETQYF. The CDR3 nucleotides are TGTGCCAGCAGCGCTCCCAGGGACAGGGGACCCCAAGAGACCCAGTACTTC.

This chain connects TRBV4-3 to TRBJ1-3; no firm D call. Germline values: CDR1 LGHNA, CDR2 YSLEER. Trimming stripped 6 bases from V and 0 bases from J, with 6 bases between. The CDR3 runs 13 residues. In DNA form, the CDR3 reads TGCGCCAGCAGTCAGCACTCTGGAAACACCATATATTTT. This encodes CASSQHSGNTIYF.

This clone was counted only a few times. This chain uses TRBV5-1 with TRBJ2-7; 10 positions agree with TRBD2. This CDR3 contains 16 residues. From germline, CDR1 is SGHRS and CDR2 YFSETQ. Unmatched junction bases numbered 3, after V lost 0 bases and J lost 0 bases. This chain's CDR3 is CASSLGPSGSSYEQYF. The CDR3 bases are TGCGCCAGCAGCTTGGGTCCTAGCGGGAGCTCCTACGAGCAGTACTTC.

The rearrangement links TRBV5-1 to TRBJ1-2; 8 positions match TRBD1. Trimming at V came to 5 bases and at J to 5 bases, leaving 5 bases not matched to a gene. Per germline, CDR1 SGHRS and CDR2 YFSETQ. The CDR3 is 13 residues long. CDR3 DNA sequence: TGCGCCAGCAGTGACAGGGGTCTGTATGGCTACACCTTC. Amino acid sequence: CASSDRGLYGYTF.

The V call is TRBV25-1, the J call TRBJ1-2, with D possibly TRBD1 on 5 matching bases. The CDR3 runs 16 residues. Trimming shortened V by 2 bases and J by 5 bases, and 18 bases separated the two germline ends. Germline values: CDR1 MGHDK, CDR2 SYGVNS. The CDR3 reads CASSEDSEEDFYGYTF. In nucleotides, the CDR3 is TGTGCCAGCAGTGAAGACAGCGAGGAGGATTTTTATGGCTACACCTTC.

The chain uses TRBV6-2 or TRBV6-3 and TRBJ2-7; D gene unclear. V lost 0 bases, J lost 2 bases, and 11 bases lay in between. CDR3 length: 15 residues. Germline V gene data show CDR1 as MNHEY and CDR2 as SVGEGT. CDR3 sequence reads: CASSYSTVLAYEQYF. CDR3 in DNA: TGTGCCAGCAGTTACTCGACGGTTTTGGCCTACGAGCAGTACTTC.

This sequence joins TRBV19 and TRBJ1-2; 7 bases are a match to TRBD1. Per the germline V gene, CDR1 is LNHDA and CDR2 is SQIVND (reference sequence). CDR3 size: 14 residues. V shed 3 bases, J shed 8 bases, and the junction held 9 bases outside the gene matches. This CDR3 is CASSIRQGSYGYTF. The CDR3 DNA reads TGTGCCAGTAGTATTAGACAGGGCAGTTACGGCTACACCTTC.

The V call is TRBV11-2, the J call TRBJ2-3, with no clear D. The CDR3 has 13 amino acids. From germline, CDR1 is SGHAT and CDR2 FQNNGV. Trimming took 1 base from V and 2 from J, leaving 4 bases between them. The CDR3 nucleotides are TGTGCCAGCAGCTTAGGATACACAGATACGCAGTATTTT. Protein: CASSLGYTDTQYF. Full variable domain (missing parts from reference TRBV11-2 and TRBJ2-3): EAGVAQSPRYKIIEKRQSVAFWCNPISGHATLYWYQQILGQGPKLLIQFQNNGVVDDSQLPKDRFSAERLKGVDSTLKIQPAKLEDSAVYLCASSLGYTDTQYFGPGTRLTVL.

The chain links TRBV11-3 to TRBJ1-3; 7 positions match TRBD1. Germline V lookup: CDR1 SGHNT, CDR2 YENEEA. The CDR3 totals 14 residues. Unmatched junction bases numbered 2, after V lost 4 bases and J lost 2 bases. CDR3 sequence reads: CASSSDRAGNTIYF. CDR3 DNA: TGTGCCAGCAGCTCAGACAGGGCTGGAAACACCATATATTTT.

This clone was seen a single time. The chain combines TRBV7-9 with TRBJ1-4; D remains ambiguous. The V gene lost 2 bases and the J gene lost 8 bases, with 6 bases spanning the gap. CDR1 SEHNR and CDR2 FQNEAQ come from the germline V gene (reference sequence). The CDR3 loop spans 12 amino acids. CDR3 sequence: CASSLWLEKLFF. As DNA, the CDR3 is TGTGCCAGCAGCTTATGGCTGGAAAAACTGTTTTTT.

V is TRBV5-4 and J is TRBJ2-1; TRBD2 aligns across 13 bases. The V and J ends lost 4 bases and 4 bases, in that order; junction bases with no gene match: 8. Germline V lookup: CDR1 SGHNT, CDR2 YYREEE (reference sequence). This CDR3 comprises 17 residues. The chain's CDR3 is CASSIGGLAGEYNEQFF. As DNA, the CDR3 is TGTGCCAGCAGCATAGGCGGACTAGCGGGAGAATACAATGAGCAGTTCTTC. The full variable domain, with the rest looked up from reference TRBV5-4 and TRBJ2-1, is ETGVTQSPTHLIKTRGQQVTLRCSSQSGHNTVSWYQQALGQGPQFIFQYYREEENGRGNFPPRFSGLQFPNYSSELNVNALELDDSALYLCASSIGGLAGEYNEQFFGPGTRLTVL.

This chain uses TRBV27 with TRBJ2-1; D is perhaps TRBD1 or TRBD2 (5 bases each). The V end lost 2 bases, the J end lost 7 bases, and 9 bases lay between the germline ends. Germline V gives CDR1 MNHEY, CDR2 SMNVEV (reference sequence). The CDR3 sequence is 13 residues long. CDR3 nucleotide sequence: TGTGCCAGCAGTTTAAGAGAGGGGAATGAGCAGTTCTTC. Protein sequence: CASSLREGNEQFF.

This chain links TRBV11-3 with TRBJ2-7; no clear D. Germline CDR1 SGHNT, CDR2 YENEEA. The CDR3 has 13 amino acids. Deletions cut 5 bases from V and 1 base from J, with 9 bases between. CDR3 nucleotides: TGTGCCAGCAGCCGAGAAGGATCCTACGAGCAGTACTTC. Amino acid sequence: CASSREGSYEQYF.

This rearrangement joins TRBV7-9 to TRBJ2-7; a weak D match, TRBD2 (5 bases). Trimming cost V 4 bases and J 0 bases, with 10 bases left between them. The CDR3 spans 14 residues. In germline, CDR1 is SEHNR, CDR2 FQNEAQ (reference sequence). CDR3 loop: CASSWSSSSYEQYF. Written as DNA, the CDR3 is TGTGCCAGCAGCTGGTCTAGCAGCTCCTACGAGCAGTACTTC.

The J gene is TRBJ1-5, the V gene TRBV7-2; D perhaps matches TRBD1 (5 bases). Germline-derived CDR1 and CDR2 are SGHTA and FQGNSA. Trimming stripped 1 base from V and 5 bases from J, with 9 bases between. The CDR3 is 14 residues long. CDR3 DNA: TGTGCCAGCAGCTTAGTGGGGGGGGATCAGCCCCAGCATTTT. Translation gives CASSLVGGDQPQHF.

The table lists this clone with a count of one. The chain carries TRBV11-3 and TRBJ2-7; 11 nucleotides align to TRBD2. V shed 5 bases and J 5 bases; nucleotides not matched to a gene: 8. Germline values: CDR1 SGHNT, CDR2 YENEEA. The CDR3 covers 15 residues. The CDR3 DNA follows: TGTGCCAGCAGCGCCGCAGTAGCGGGAGGGGACGAGCAGTACTTC. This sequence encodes CASSAAVAGGDEQYF.